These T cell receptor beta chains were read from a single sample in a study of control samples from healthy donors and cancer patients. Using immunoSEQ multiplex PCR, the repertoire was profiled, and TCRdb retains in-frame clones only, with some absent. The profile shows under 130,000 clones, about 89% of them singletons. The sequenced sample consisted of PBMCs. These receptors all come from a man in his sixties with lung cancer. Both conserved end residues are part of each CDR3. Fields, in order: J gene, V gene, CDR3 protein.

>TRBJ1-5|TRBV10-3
CAISEIGGGFNQPQHF
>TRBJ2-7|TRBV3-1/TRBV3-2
CASSQPGGGNEQYF
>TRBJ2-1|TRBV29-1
CSVGGEYNEQFF
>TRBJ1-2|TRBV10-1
CASSERAGYGYTF
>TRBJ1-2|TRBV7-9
CASSLADSLGYTF
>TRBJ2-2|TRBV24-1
CATSDLALGGTNTGELFF
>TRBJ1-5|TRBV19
CASSIGTVSNQPQHF
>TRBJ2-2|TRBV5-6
CASSLNSALNTGELFF
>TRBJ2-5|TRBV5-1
CASSLFSGGEETQYF
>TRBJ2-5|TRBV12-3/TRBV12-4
CASSLGETQYF
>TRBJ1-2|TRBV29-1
CSVYQASNYGYTF
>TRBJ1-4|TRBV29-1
CSVRGWGNEKLFF
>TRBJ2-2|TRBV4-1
CASSQDGTSGENTGELFF
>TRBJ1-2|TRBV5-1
CASSYSGTDYGYTF
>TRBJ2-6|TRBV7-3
CASSLTSGAVSGANVLTF